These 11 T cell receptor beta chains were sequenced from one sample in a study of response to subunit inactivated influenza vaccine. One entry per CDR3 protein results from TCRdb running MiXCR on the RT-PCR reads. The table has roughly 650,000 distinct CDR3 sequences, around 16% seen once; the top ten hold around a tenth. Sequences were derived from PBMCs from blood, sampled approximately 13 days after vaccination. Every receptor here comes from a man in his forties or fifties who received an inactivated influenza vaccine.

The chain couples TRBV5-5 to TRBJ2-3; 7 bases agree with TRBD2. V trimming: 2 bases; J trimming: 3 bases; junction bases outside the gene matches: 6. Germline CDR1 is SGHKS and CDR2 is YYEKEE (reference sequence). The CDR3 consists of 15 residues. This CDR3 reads CASSLFRRGTDTQYF. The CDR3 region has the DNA TGTGCCAGCAGCTTATTCAGGCGGGGGACAGATACGCAGTATTTT.

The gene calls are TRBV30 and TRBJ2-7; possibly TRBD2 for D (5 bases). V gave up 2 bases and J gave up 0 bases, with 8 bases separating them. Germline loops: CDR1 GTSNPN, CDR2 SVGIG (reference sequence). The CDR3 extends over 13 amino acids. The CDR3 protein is CAWSRGSSYEQYF. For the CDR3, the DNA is TGTGCCTGGAGTCGAGGGAGCTCCTACGAGCAGTACTTC.

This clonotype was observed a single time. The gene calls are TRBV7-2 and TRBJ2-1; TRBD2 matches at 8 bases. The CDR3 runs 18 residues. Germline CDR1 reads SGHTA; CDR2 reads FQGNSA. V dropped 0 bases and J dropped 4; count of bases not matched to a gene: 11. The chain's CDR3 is CASSLAHLRTSGYNEQFF. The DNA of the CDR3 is TGTGCCAGCAGCTTAGCGCATTTACGAACTAGCGGATACAATGAGCAGTTCTTC.

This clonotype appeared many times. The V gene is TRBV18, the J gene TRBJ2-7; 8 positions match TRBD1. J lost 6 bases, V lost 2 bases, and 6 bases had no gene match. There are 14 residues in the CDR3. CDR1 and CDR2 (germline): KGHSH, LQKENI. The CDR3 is CASSPGQGLSEQYF. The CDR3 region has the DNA TGTGCCAGCTCACCAGGACAGGGTCTGAGCGAGCAGTACTTC.

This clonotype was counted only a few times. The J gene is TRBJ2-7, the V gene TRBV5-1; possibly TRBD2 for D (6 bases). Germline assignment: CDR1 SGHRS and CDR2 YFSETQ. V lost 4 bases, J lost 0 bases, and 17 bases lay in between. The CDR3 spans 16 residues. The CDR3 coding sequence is TGCGCCAGCAGCCCAAGCCCGGACTACTCCTCCTACGAGCAGTACTTC. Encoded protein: CASSPSPDYSSYEQYF. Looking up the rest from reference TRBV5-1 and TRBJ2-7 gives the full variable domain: KAGVTQTPRYLIKTRGQQVTLSCSPISGHRSVSWYQQTPGQGLQFLFEYFSETQRNKGNFPGRFSGRQFSNSRSEMNVSTLELGDSALYLCASSPSPDYSSYEQYFGPGTRLTVT.

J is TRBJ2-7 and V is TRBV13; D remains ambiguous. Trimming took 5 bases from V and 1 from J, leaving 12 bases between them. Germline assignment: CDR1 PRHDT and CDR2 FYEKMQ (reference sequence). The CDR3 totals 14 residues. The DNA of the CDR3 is TGTGCCAGCAGCCCAAAGTGGCTATCCTACGAGCAGTACTTC. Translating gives CASSPKWLSYEQYF.

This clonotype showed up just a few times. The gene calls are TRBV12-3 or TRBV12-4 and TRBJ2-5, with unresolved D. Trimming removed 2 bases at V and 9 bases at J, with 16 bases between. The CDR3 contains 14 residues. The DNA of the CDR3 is TGTGCCAGCAGTTTAACCCGCCTAGTTTGGTCCCAGTACTTC. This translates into CASSLTRLVWSQYF.

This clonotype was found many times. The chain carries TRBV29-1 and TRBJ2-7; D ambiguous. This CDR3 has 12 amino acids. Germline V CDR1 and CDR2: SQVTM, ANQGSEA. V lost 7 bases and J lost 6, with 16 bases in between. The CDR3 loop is CSASRSNREQYF. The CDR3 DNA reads TGCAGCGCTTCTCGGTCCAATCGCGAGCAGTACTTC.

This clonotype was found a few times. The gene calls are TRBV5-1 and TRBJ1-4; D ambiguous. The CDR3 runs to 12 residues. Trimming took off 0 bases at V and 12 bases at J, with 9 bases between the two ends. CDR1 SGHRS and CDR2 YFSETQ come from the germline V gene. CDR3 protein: CASSLAGVELFF. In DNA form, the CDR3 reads TGCGCCAGCAGCTTGGCTGGTGTTGAACTGTTTTTT.

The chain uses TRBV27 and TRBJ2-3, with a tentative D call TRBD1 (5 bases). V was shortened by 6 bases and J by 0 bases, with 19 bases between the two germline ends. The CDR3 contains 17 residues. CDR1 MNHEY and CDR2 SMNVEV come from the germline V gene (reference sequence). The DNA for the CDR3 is TGTGCCAGCAGAGTCGACAGAATAGTTTCTAGCACAGATACGCAGTATTTT. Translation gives CASRVDRIVSSTDTQYF.

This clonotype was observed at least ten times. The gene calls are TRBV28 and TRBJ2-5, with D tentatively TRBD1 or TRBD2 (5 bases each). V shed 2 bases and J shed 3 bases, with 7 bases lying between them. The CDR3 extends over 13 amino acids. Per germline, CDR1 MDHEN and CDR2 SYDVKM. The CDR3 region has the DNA TGTGCCAGCAGTTTAGGGGACGAAGAGACCCAGTACTTC. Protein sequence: CASSLGDEETQYF.